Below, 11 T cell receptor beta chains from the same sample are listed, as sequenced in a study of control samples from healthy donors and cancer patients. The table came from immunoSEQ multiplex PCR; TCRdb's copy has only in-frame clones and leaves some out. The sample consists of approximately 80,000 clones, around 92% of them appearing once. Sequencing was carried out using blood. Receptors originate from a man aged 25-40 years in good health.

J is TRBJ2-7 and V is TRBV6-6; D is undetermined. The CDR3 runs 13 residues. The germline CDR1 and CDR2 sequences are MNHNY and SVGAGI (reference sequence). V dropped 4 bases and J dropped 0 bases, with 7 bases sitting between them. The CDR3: CASSSTSSYEQYF. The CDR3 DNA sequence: TGTGCCAGCAGTTCAACGAGCTCCTACGAGCAGTACTTC.

The CDR3 is CASSPRRTTNGYTF. Written as DNA, the CDR3 is TGTGCCAGCAGTCCACGAAGGACAACGAATGGCTACACCTTC. The chain joins TRBV28 to TRBJ1-2, with D possibly being TRBD1 (5 bases). The length of the CDR3 is 14 residues. With 5 bases removed from V and 6 bases from J, the gap between germline ends came to 16 bases. Germline CDR1 and CDR2: MDHEN and SYDVKM.

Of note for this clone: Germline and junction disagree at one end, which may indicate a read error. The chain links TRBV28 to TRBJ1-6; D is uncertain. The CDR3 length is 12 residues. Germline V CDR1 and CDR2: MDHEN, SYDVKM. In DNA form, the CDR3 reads TGTGCCAGCACCCCAAGCAGTTCATCCCTCCACTTT. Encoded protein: CASTPSSSSLHF. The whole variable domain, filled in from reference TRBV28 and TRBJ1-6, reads DVKVTQSSRYLVKRTGEKVFLECVQDMDHENMFWYRQDPGLGLRLIYFSYDVKMKEKGDIPEGYSVSREKKERFSLILESASTNQTSMYLCASTPSSSSLHFGNGTRLTVT.

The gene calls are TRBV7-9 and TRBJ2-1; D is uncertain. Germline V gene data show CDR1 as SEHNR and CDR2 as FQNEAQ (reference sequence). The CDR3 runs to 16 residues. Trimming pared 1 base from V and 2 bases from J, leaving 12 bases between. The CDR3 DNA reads TGTGCCAGCAGCTTAGATGGGCGACTTGCCTACAATGAGCAGTTCTTC. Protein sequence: CASSLDGRLAYNEQFF.

The CDR3 DNA reads TGTGCCAGCAGCCCTTTAGGCTACGAGCAGTACTTC. Its protein is CASSPLGYEQYF. The gene calls are TRBV14 and TRBJ2-7, with unresolved D. Trimming shortened V by 4 bases and J by 3 bases, and 7 bases separated the two germline ends. The CDR3 runs 12 residues. The germline CDR1 and CDR2 sequences are SGHDN and FVKESK.

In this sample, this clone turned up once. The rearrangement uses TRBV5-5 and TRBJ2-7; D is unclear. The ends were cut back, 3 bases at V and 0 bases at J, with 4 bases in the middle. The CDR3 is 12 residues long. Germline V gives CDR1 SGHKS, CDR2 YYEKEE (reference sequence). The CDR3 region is CASSWSSYEQYF. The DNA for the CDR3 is TGTGCCAGCAGCTGGAGCTCCTACGAGCAGTACTTC.

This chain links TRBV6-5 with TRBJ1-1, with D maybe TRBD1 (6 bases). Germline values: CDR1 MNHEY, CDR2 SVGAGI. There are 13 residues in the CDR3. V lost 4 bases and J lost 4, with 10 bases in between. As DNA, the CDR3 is TGTGCCAGCAGTTTGGGGGGCTCCACTGAAGCTTTCTTT. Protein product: CASSLGGSTEAFF.

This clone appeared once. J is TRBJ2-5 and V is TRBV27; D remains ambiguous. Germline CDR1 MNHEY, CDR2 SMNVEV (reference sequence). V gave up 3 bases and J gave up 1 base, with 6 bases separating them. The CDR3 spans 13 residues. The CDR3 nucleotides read TGTGCCAGCAGTTTCAGGCCCCAAGAGACCCAGTACTTC. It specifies CASSFRPQETQYF.

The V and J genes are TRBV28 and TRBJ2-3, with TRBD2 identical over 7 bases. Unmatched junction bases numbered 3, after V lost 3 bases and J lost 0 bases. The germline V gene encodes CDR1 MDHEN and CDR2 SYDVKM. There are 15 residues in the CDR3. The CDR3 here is CASSLGTTSTDTQYF. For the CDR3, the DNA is TGTGCCAGCAGTTTGGGGACTACTAGCACAGATACGCAGTATTTT.

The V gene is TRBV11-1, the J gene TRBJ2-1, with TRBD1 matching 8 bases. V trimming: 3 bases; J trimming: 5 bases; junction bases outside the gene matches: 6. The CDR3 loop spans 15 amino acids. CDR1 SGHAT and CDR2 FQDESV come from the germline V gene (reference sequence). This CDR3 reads CASSFGQGAHNEQFF. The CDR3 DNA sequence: TGTGCCAGCAGCTTCGGACAGGGTGCCCACAATGAGCAGTTCTTC. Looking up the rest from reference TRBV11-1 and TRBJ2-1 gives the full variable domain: EAEVAQSPRYKITEKSQAVAFWCDPISGHATLYWYRQILGQGPELLVQFQDESVVDDSQLPKDRFSAERLKGVDSTLKIQPAELGDSAMYLCASSFGQGAHNEQFFGPGTRLTVL.

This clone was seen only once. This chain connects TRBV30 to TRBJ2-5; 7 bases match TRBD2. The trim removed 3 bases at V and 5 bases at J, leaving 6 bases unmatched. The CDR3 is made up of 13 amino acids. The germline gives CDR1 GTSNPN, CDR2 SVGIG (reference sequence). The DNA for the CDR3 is TGTGCCTGGAGCTTGGGAGGGTTCGAGACCCAGTACTTC. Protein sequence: CAWSLGGFETQYF.